The T cell receptor (beta chain) described here comes from a study of T cells in Graves' hyperthyroidism and ophthalmopathy (dated by TCRdb to between 2018 and 2021). Regarding the complete study: Peripheral blood samples were taken at initial diagnosis, before any treatment was given. After blood sampling, hyperthyroidism patients were treated with methimazole at a starting dose of 30 mg daily, and ophthalmopathy patients were treated with high-dose intravenous methylprednisolone. The paper reports TCR Vbeta CDR3 sequencing of approximately 140 peripheral blood samples: 40 to 45 ophthalmopathy, about 75 hyperthyroidism and approximately 17 progressor patients. To identify TCR V-J signatures that set the groups apart, the researchers used a discovery cohort of roughly 100 patients, made up of around 40 with Graves' ophthalmopathy and about 59 with stable Graves' hyperthyroidism. An independent validation cohort of 18 to 20 hyperthyroidism patients and approximately 16 patients who later progressed to ophthalmopathy tested prospective prediction of ophthalmopathy. For training and testing, the 100 or so patients in the discovery cohort were randomly divided in a 7:3 ratio. The study also compared thyroid tissue and blood T-cell repertoires from over 5 Graves' hyperthyroidism patients.

Summary of the overall study and its limitations: Most expanded thyroid clonotypes (frequency above 0.001) were also found in blood, which suggests that blood repertoires may mirror thyroid immune responses. In validation, the model predicted progression to ophthalmopathy a median of roughly six months before onset, with approximately 70% sensitivity and 72.22% specificity. No statistical method was used to set the sample size in advance, and investigators knew the group allocation. In cross-validation, a model built on a 13 V-J signature told ophthalmopathy apart from stable hyperthyroidism with just under 90% sensitivity and approximately 81% specificity, and in testing the same model reached 80%/75%.

Stable Graves' hyperthyroidism was defined as no progression to ophthalmopathy during 18 months of follow-up. Hyperthyroidism patients were aged 18 to 65 years and newly diagnosed, with disease duration of less than 2 months. Any patient with an uncontrolled infection, another autoimmune disease, pregnancy or lactation was excluded. Diagnoses relied on clinical symptoms, serum thyroxine and TRAb, thyroid ultrasound and orbital computed tomography. Ficoll-Paque density gradient centrifugation was used to isolate PBMCs from 9.5 to 10 ml of fresh peripheral blood. Total RNA was extracted using Trizol reagent, and RNA quality was assessed on an Agilent 2100 Bioanalyzer. Amplification of TCR beta CDR3 regions was carried out from RNA transcripts. The TCR CDR3 was subjected to a first round of RT-PCR using the HTBI primer set and the Qiagen OneStep RT-PCR kit. A second multiplex PCR round built the libraries, followed by size selection and purification. The libraries were sequenced on an Illumina HiSeq2000 using paired-end 100 bp reads. The paper's processing steps were these. SOAPnuke was used to process the raw data, throwing out any read that contained adapters or uncalled bases, had a mean Phred below 15, or lacked an exact constant-primer or identifier match. High-quality paired reads were merged using COPE v1.2.5, and each unique nucleotide sequence was defined as a clonotype. Clonotypes were aligned to IMGT TRBV, TRBD and TRBJ reference segments using MiTCR v1.1. Analysis was restricted to V-J combinations with a frequency above 0.0001, which covered about 99% of repertoires. The TCS score was defined as F50 (clonal expansion) divided by E x V (chaos), with BLOSUM62-based TCRdist calculated between CDR3 peptides within each V-J. Welch's t-statistics and random forest reduced fewer than 550 V-J features to around 14, which were used in a naive Bayes classifier (R e1071). Using fastp trimming at Q25 and MiXCR clonotype assembly, TCRdb reanalyzed the public sequencing data and kept in-frame beta chains. Each entry merges the rows of one CDR3 protein and shows their most common DNA and genes. TCRdb's processing, not the authors', yielded these V and J calls. This sample lists roughly 330,000 distinct CDR3 sequences; 16% were detected once. The top ten clonotypes cover around 34% of the sample.

In its sample, this clonotype was seen many times. Its antigen target is currently unknown. No base qualities exist here, and no much larger clone lies one base off it. The junction shows trimming of 0 bases on V and 1 base on J, plus 10 bases between the germline ends. Taken from cysteine to phenylalanine, the CDR3 has 14 residues. CDR3 DNA is the only sequence kept; it has 42 bases, read in frame from the first base. From a lookup of the germline V gene, CDR1 and CDR2 are SQVTM and ANQGSEA. The sequencing input was blood. The chain couples TRBV29-1 to TRBJ2-7; there is no confident call for the D gene. The TCR sequence derives from a man aged 25-45 years with Graves' hyperthyroidism. This receptor carries the CDR3 CSVEETRSSYEQYF. The DNA sequence reads TGCAGCGTTGAAGAGACGCGGAGTTCCTACGAGCAGTACTTC.